This entry lists 24 T cell receptor beta chains sequenced from one sample in a study of CXCR3-negative and CXCR3-positive naive CD8 T cells. The libraries of TRB cDNA were constructed through 5' RACE using UMI labels. TCRdb derives one entry per CDR3 protein from the 5' RACE reads, leaving out DNA. Its listing shows approximately 66,000 distinct CDR3 sequences. What was sequenced was naive CXCR3- CD8+ T cells from blood. Subset given: CD45RO-CCR7+CD27+CD95- naive CD8+ T cells lacking CXCR3 (TNR3-). These receptors were taken from a human donor in good health. Some clones in this sample may be carry-over from other donors' samples.

The genes are TRBV27 and TRBJ1-1. In germline, CDR1 is MNHEY, CDR2 SMNVEV (reference sequence). The CDR3 runs to 14 residues. This CDR3 is CASSPAGENTEAFF.

This chain connects TRBV29-1 to TRBJ1-2; TCRdb picks TRBD1, but there is no DNA to check that call. The CDR3 extends over 14 amino acids. Germline lookup yields CDR1 SQVTM and CDR2 ANQGSEA. Here the CDR3 reads CSVEGGAGNYGYTF.

The chain is built from TRBV28 and TRBJ1-2. The CDR3 is made up of 15 amino acids. Looked up from germline, CDR1 is MDHEN and CDR2 is SYDVKM. CDR3 protein: CASSLQQNINYGYTF.

The chain is built from TRBV28 and TRBJ2-7; checking the TCRdb D call of TRBD1 is not possible without DNA. CDR3 size: 14 residues. CDR1 is MDHEN, CDR2 SYDVKM, per germline. CDR3 amino acids: CASSPWISAYEQYF. The whole variable domain, remainder taken from reference TRBV28 and TRBJ2-7, is DVKVTQSSRYLVKRTGEKVFLECVQDMDHENMFWYRQDPGLGLRLIYFSYDVKMKEKGDIPEGYSVSREKKERFSLILESASTNQTSMYLCASSPWISAYEQYFGPGTRLTVT.

The J gene is TRBJ2-7, the V gene TRBV7-9; without DNA, the TCRdb call of TRBD1 cannot be checked. Germline V gene lookup returns CDR1 SEHNR and CDR2 FQNEAQ (reference sequence). The CDR3 has 13 residues. CDR3 sequence reads: CASSPAGDYEQYF.

CDR3 sequence reads: CASSLLAGYQETQYF. The chain has TRBV7-9 and TRBJ2-5; the TRBD2 assignment by TCRdb is unverifiable without DNA. Germline loops: CDR1 SEHNR, CDR2 FQNEAQ (reference sequence). This CDR3 comprises 15 residues.

J is TRBJ2-3 and V is TRBV28. Germline CDR1 is MDHEN and CDR2 is SYDVKM. This CDR3 comprises 16 residues. The CDR3 spells CASSLYGDSSTDTQYF. The full variable domain, with the rest looked up from reference TRBV28 and TRBJ2-3, is DVKVTQSSRYLVKRTGEKVFLECVQDMDHENMFWYRQDPGLGLRLIYFSYDVKMKEKGDIPEGYSVSREKKERFSLILESASTNQTSMYLCASSLYGDSSTDTQYFGPGTRLTVL.

The chain employs TRBV15 and TRBJ2-7; TCRdb designates TRBD1, a call that cannot be tested without DNA. Germline loops: CDR1 LNHNV, CDR2 YYDKDF (reference sequence). The CDR3 covers 16 residues. CDR3: CATSSPTGTGLWEQYF. Together with reference TRBV15 and TRBJ2-7, the CDR3 gives the full variable domain: DAMVIQNPRYQVTQFGKPVTLSCSQTLNHNVMYWYQQKSSQAPKLLFHYYDKDFNNEADTPDNFQSRRPNTSFCFLDIRSPGLGDTAMYLCATSSPTGTGLWEQYFGPGTRLTVT.

J is TRBJ2-1 and V is TRBV28. The CDR3 consists of 11 residues. CDR1 and CDR2 (germline): MDHEN, SYDVKM. CDR3: CASSLRNEQFF.

This chain joins TRBV23-1 and TRBJ2-3; TCRdb outputs TRBD2, but without DNA this stays unchecked. TRBV23-1 is filed as an ORF, its function uncertain. This CDR3 contains 19 residues. The CDR3 protein is CASSQMAGGPMRSTDTQYF.

The chain has TRBV29-1 and TRBJ2-1; TCRdb returns TRBD1, unconfirmable since there is no DNA. CDR1 and CDR2 from the germline V gene are SQVTM and ANQGSEA. CDR3 length: 11 residues. Here the CDR3 reads CSVSGVNEQFF.

Here the CDR3 reads CASSHERNEQFF. J is TRBJ2-1 and V is TRBV7-9. CDR3 length: 12 amino acids. Germline CDR1 SEHNR, CDR2 FQNEAQ (reference sequence).

The genes are TRBV19 and TRBJ1-1; the D call from TCRdb, TRBD1, cannot be confirmed without DNA. The germline V gene has CDR1 LNHDA and CDR2 SQIVND (reference sequence). The CDR3 is 17 amino acids. The CDR3 sequence is CASSIMSGGLMNTEAFF. Using reference TRBV19 and TRBJ1-1 for the parts outside the CDR3, the full variable domain is DGGITQSPKYLFRKEGQNVTLSCEQNLNHDAMYWYRQDPGQGLRLIYYSQIVNDFQKGDIAEGYSVSREKKESFPLTVTSAQKNPTAFYLCASSIMSGGLMNTEAFFGQGTRLTVV.

The genes are TRBV20-1 and TRBJ2-2. Germline lookup yields CDR1 DFQATT and CDR2 SNEGSKA (reference sequence). The CDR3 sequence is 14 residues long. CDR3 sequence reads: CSAPGFAPTGELFF.

This chain links TRBV28 with TRBJ2-3. Germline V gene data show CDR1 as MDHEN and CDR2 as SYDVKM. The CDR3 spans 14 residues. CDR3 loop: CASSFGPPTDTQYF. The full variable domain, with the rest looked up from reference TRBV28 and TRBJ2-3, is DVKVTQSSRYLVKRTGEKVFLECVQDMDHENMFWYRQDPGLGLRLIYFSYDVKMKEKGDIPEGYSVSREKKERFSLILESASTNQTSMYLCASSFGPPTDTQYFGPGTRLTVL.

This chain joins TRBV7-9 and TRBJ1-1. The CDR3 covers 11 residues. The V gene's germline CDR1 is SEHNR and CDR2 FQNEAQ (reference sequence). Here the CDR3 reads CASSSKPEAFF.

This chain connects TRBV9 to TRBJ2-7; absent DNA, TCRdb's TRBD1 call cannot be checked. The germline V gene has CDR1 SGDLS and CDR2 YYNGEE. CDR3 size: 16 residues. The CDR3 sequence is CASSPLPDRESYEQYF.

The chain links TRBV20-1 to TRBJ1-6; TCRdb's D call, TRBD1, is unchecked because there is no DNA. CDR3 size: 14 residues. Germline V gene data show CDR1 as DFQATT and CDR2 as SNEGSKA (reference sequence). The CDR3 is CSARDQQGRSPLHF.

This chain connects TRBV19 to TRBJ2-1; TCRdb's assignment of TRBD1 cannot be checked, as there is no DNA. This CDR3 comprises 14 residues. The germline CDR1 and CDR2 sequences are LNHDA and SQIVND (reference sequence). CDR3 amino acids: CACSTSGGHNEQFF.

This chain connects TRBV12-3 or TRBV12-4 to TRBJ2-7; the D call from TCRdb, TRBD1, cannot be confirmed without DNA. There are 14 residues in the CDR3. CDR3 in amino acids: CASSFDRGTYEQYF.

The CDR3 loop reads CSARDQEAGAYTDTQYF. This chain uses TRBV20-1 with TRBJ2-3; with no DNA, the TCRdb D assignment of TRBD1 cannot be verified. The CDR3 contains 17 residues. From germline, CDR1 is DFQATT and CDR2 SNEGSKA (reference sequence).

This chain connects TRBV12-3 or TRBV12-4 to TRBJ1-2; the TRBD1 assignment by TCRdb is unverifiable without DNA. This CDR3 comprises 13 residues. CDR3 in amino acids: CASRGQPNYGYTF.

J is TRBJ2-3 and V is TRBV15; TCRdb calls TRBD2, which cannot be checked without DNA. Germline V CDR1 and CDR2: LNHNV, YYDKDF (reference sequence). CDR3 size: 16 residues. The CDR3 spells CATSRDFTPQTDTQYF.

V is TRBV11-2 and J is TRBJ2-1; TCRdb's assignment of TRBD1 cannot be checked, as there is no DNA. The CDR3 sequence is 14 residues long. Germline CDR1 is SGHAT and CDR2 is FQNNGV. The CDR3 here is CASSSSLRVDEQFF.